What follows are 16 T cell receptor beta chains derived from one specimen sequenced in a study of blood T cell repertoires in COVID-19 (dated by TCRdb to about 2020). Receptor libraries were prepared by the immunoSEQ multiplex PCR assay. This is the immuneACCESS table as TCRdb keeps it, with only in-frame sequences that have V and J called. A part of the clones is gone; compared with another copy, unresolved V genes explain less than half, and the rest is unexplained. The sample includes around 63,000 clones, with 80% to 90% observed a single time. The top ten constitute 1.3% of the sample. The sequenced material came from peripheral blood. The origin of the receptors is a woman older than 75 with acute or convalescent COVID-19.

A word on this clone: A read error may produce the germline difference seen at one junction end. The V and J genes are TRBV30 and TRBJ2-7, with D possibly TRBD2 on 6 matching bases. From germline, CDR1 is GTSNPN and CDR2 SVGIG (reference sequence). The CDR3 spans 15 residues. CDR3 amino acids: CAWRVPGRTTYEQYF. In nucleotides, the CDR3 is TGTGCCTGGCGTGTTCCGGGACGGACTACCTACGAGCAGTACTTC.

This chain uses TRBV4-3 with TRBJ2-2; the match to TRBD1 covers 9 bases. The CDR3 is 15 amino acids. The germline V gene encodes CDR1 LGHNA and CDR2 YSLEER. V shed 3 bases, J shed 9 bases, and the junction held 8 bases outside the gene matches. The DNA for the CDR3 is TGCGCCAGCAGCCACGCGGGACAGGGTAACAGGGAGCTGTTTTTT. This gives the protein CASSHAGQGNRELFF.

The chain is built from TRBV7-7 and TRBJ2-2, with D hard to call. Germline V gene lookup returns CDR1 SSHAT and CDR2 FNYEAQ (reference sequence). V gave up 5 bases and J gave up 1 base, with 20 bases separating them. This CDR3 has 18 residues. CDR3 bases: TGTGCCAGCAGCCCCACCCGTTATGAGGTGGTGAACACCGGGGAGCTGTTTTTT. It yields the protein CASSPTRYEVVNTGELFF.

This clone showed up just once. The J gene is TRBJ2-1, the V gene TRBV11-3; TRBD1 matches at 7 bases. This CDR3 spans 14 amino acids. Germline loops: CDR1 SGHNT, CDR2 YENEEA. Trimming cost V 5 bases and J 4 bases; bases outside gene matches: 5. This CDR3 reads CASSTGQAYNEQFF. The CDR3 coding sequence is TGTGCCAGCAGCACAGGACAGGCTTACAATGAGCAGTTCTTC.

This clone was counted only a few times. At one boundary the junction diverges from the germline segment, which might be a read error. This sequence joins TRBV10-3 and TRBJ1-5; D unresolved. This CDR3 spans 13 amino acids. From germline, CDR1 is ENHRY and CDR2 SYGVKD. The CDR3 region has the DNA TGTGCCATCAGTCCGGATAGCGATCAGCCCCAGCATTTT. Translating it yields CAISPDSDQPQHF.

The rearrangement joins TRBV27 to TRBJ1-2; D remains unclear. The CDR3 runs to 16 residues. Germline-derived CDR1 and CDR2 are MNHEY and SMNVEV (reference sequence). Trimming pared 4 bases from V and 2 bases from J, leaving 17 bases between. CDR3: CASSSYSPGKNYGYTF. The CDR3, as DNA: TGTGCCAGCAGTTCCTACTCTCCCGGGAAAAACTATGGCTACACCTTC.

As DNA, the CDR3 is TGTGCCAGCAGCCCTTCTGAGGGTATCAATGAGCAGTTCTTC. Translating it yields CASSPSEGINEQFF. The chain employs TRBV7-3 and TRBJ2-1; a possible D gene is TRBD2 (5 bases). The germline gives CDR1 SGHTA, CDR2 FQGTGA. The CDR3 runs to 14 residues. Trimming removed 5 bases at V and 6 bases at J, with 14 bases between.

The sample holds a few counts of this clone. The chain uses TRBV6-4 and TRBJ1-1; D not certain. CDR1 and CDR2 from the germline V gene are MRHNA and SNTAGT. The V and J ends lost 5 bases and 5 bases respectively, with 18 bases between them. The CDR3 loop spans 15 amino acids. CDR3 DNA: TGTGCCAGCAGTCCATCGGGGAGGGCGGGGACTGAAGCTTTCTTT. Residues: CASSPSGRAGTEAFF.

V gene TRBV2 combines with J gene TRBJ2-7; D not certain. Germline CDR1 and CDR2: SNHLY and FYNNEI. This CDR3 spans 12 amino acids. The V end lost 3 bases, the J end lost 5 bases, and 8 bases lay between the germline ends. CDR3 nucleotides: TGTGCCAGCAGTGACGCCCGGGACGAGCAGTACTTC. This encodes CASSDARDEQYF.

CDR3 bases: TGTGCCAGCAGCCCCCGGACAGGGGACAGCAATGGCTACACCTTC. This gives the protein CASSPRTGDSNGYTF. The chain recombines TRBV3-1 (or the pseudogene TRBV3-2) with TRBJ1-2, with 9 positions matching TRBD1. CDR3 length equals 15 residues. Trimming took 4 bases from V and 6 from J; bases not matched to a gene: 9. Germline-derived CDR1 and CDR2 are LGHDT and YNNKEL (reference sequence).

V gene TRBV10-3 combines with J gene TRBJ2-2, with 8 positions matching TRBD1. The J segment lost 0 bases and the V segment lost 7 bases, leaving 1 base of the junction unmatched. The CDR3 has 14 amino acids. Germline V gene sequence: CDR1 ENHRY, CDR2 SYGVKD. The CDR3 DNA sequence: TGTGCCATCATGGGACAGGCGAACACCGGGGAGCTGTTTTTT. This encodes CAIMGQANTGELFF.

This chain's CDR3 is CASSALRGTGTNEQFF. DNA of the CDR3: TGTGCCAGCAGTGCCCTACGAGGGACAGGGACGAATGAGCAGTTCTTC. The chain employs TRBV6-1 and TRBJ2-1; 9 bases are a match to TRBD1. The CDR3 length is 16 residues. CDR1 MNHNS and CDR2 SASEGT come from the germline V gene. Trimming removed 4 bases from V and 7 bases from J; junction bases left unmatched: 11.

V usage is TRBV2 and J usage is TRBJ2-2; 7 bases align to TRBD1. V lost 2 bases and J lost 4; bases outside the gene matches: 7. The V gene's germline CDR1 is SNHLY and CDR2 FYNNEI. The CDR3 contains 16 residues. The CDR3 bases are TGTGCCAGCAGTGAAATGGGGGCAGGGGGCACCGGGGAGCTGTTTTTT. Protein product: CASSEMGAGGTGELFF.

This chain's CDR3 is CASSQQGGSYNEQFF. CDR3 DNA: TGTGCCAGCAGCCAACAGGGGGGCTCCTACAATGAGCAGTTCTTC. This chain joins TRBV3-1 (or the pseudogene TRBV3-2) and TRBJ2-1; D may be TRBD1 (7 bases). The CDR3 contains 15 residues. Germline V CDR1 and CDR2: LGHDT, YNNKEL (reference sequence). V was shortened by 2 bases and J by 0 bases, with 8 bases between the two germline ends.

The J gene is TRBJ2-3, the V gene TRBV30; possibly TRBD2 for D (5 bases). Germline V gene lookup returns CDR1 GTSNPN and CDR2 SVGIG (reference sequence). The CDR3 loop spans 14 amino acids. V dropped 3 bases and J dropped 1 base, with 11 bases sitting between them. CDR3 sequence reads: CAWSTGYGTDTQYF. The CDR3 coding sequence is TGTGCCTGGAGCACGGGGTACGGCACAGATACGCAGTATTTT.

This clone was seen a few times. The V gene is TRBV14, the J gene TRBJ1-3; D is unresolved. CDR1 SGHDN and CDR2 FVKESK come from the germline V gene. Trimming shortened V by 5 bases and J by 6 bases, and 8 bases separated the two germline ends. CDR3 size: 12 residues. CDR3 amino acids: CASSEVANTIYF. The CDR3 nucleotides are TGTGCCAGCAGCGAGGTTGCAAACACCATATATTTT.